Each of the 28 T cell receptor beta chains below was sequenced from the same sample in a study of shared clonotypes between healthy human individuals. Clones were read by immunoSEQ multiplex PCR, and TCRdb kept only the in-frame ones, dropping some. The data show some 320,000 clones, about nine tenths seen once. The sequencing sample was made of memory CD8+ T cells sorted from blood. Subset here: CD45RO+ cells pooled with CCR7-negative TemRA cells. The receptor source for this set is a young man in good health.

This rearrangement joins TRBV2 to TRBJ1-1; the D is unclear. The length of the CDR3 is 14 residues. Germline V CDR1 and CDR2: SNHLY, FYNNEI. With 6 bases removed from V and 1 base from J, the gap between germline ends came to 12 bases. In DNA form, the CDR3 reads TGTGCCAGCAGCCCAGCTTTAGGGAACACTGAAGCTTTCTTT. Encoded protein: CASSPALGNTEAFF.

This chain links TRBV5-4 with TRBJ2-1; 10 bases are a match to TRBD2. This CDR3 is built from 12 residues. V shed 7 bases, J shed 8 bases, and the junction held 3 bases outside the gene matches. Per the germline V gene, CDR1 is SGHNT and CDR2 is YYREEE (reference sequence). This chain's CDR3 is CASGTSGDEQFF. In nucleotides, the CDR3 is TGTGCCAGCGGCACTAGCGGGGATGAGCAGTTCTTC.

V usage is TRBV14 and J usage is TRBJ1-1; perhaps TRBD1 as D (5 bases). Germline CDR1 reads SGHDN; CDR2 reads FVKESK. This CDR3 spans 13 amino acids. Trimming cost V 4 bases and J 4 bases, with 10 bases left between them. CDR3 DNA: TGTGCCAGCAGCCTGATGAGGGGCACTGAAGCTTTCTTT. It is translated as CASSLMRGTEAFF.

V and J are TRBV20-1 and TRBJ1-2; D gene ambiguous. Trimming took 6 bases from V and 4 from J, leaving 9 bases between them. The CDR3 loop spans 11 amino acids. Germline values: CDR1 DFQATT, CDR2 SNEGSKA (reference sequence). As DNA, the CDR3 is TGCAGTGCACCGAGCGGCTATGGCTACACCTTC. It encodes CSAPSGYGYTF.

The chain has TRBV13 and TRBJ1-4; D perhaps matches TRBD1 (5 bases). This CDR3 has 13 residues. Germline CDR1 and CDR2: PRHDT and FYEKMQ (reference sequence). With 8 bases removed from V and 4 bases from J, the gap between germline ends came to 11 bases. Here the CDR3 DNA reads TGTGCCAGCGGTGACAGTTATAATGAAAAACTGTTTTTT. It specifies CASGDSYNEKLFF.

A note on this clone: Distinct nucleotide sequences in the sample also encode this CDR3. The V gene is TRBV2, the J gene TRBJ1-1; D gene uncertain. Trimming took off 6 bases at V and 2 bases at J, with 7 bases between the two ends. Germline loops: CDR1 SNHLY, CDR2 FYNNEI. The CDR3 length is 12 residues. The DNA of the CDR3 is TGTGCCAGCAGCGTGGGTAACACTGAAGCTTTCTTT. Its protein is CASSVGNTEAFF.

The chain uses TRBV19 and TRBJ1-5, with a possible D match to TRBD1 (5 bases). CDR1 and CDR2 (germline): LNHDA, SQIVND (reference sequence). The CDR3 extends over 15 amino acids. V was cut by 6 bases and J by 2 bases, with 14 bases left in between. CDR3 nucleotide sequence: TGTGCCAGTAGCTTCCTAGGGGTAGGCAATCAGCCCCAGCATTTT. As protein: CASSFLGVGNQPQHF. Complete variable domain (other parts from reference TRBV19 and TRBJ1-5): DGGITQSPKYLFRKEGQNVTLSCEQNLNHDAMYWYRQDPGQGLRLIYYSQIVNDFQKGDIAEGYSVSREKKESFPLTVTSAQKNPTAFYLCASSFLGVGNQPQHFGDGTRLSIL.

This rearrangement joins TRBV18 to TRBJ1-5; D call uncertain. Germline CDR1 and CDR2: KGHSH and LQKENI. Trimming cost V 3 bases and J 0 bases, with 12 bases left between them. The CDR3 is 16 residues long. The CDR3 coding sequence is TGTGCCAGCTCACCTACAGCTATCTATAGCAATCAGCCCCAGCATTTT. Residues: CASSPTAIYSNQPQHF.

In its sample, this clone was seen once. CDR3 nucleotides: TGTGCCAGCAGTCCCTATATCTCTGGGGCCAACGTCCTGACTTTC. It yields the protein CASSPYISGANVLTF. V is TRBV27 and J is TRBJ2-6, with unresolved D. Germline loops: CDR1 MNHEY, CDR2 SMNVEV (reference sequence). The V gene lost 5 bases and the J gene lost 0 bases, with 8 bases spanning the gap. The CDR3 has 15 amino acids.

CDR3 in DNA: TGTGCCAGCCAGAGGGGCCTTAATGAAAAACTGTTTTTT. Translation gives CASQRGLNEKLFF. This chain connects TRBV2 to TRBJ1-4, with TRBD1 as a possible D gene (5 bases). Looked up from germline, CDR1 is SNHLY and CDR2 is FYNNEI. V was cut by 8 bases and J by 4 bases, with 11 bases left in between. The CDR3 has 13 amino acids.

As concerns this clone: The sample contains more than one DNA sequence encoding this CDR3. The genes are TRBV27 and TRBJ2-7; D uncertain. The germline CDR1 and CDR2 sequences are MNHEY and SMNVEV (reference sequence). V lost 2 bases and J lost 1, with 6 bases in between. There are 13 residues in the CDR3. The DNA for the CDR3 is TGTGCCAGCAGTTTACAAGGGTCCTACGAGCAGTACTTC. Translating gives CASSLQGSYEQYF.

The chain uses TRBV11-2 and TRBJ1-1, with D possibly matching TRBD1 (5 bases). The CDR3 sequence is 18 residues long. V shed 3 bases and J shed 8 bases, with 28 bases lying between them. In germline, CDR1 is SGHAT, CDR2 FQNNGV. CDR3 region: CASSFPQKGKTPTDEAFF. The CDR3 DNA reads as TGTGCCAGCAGCTTCCCCCAAAAGGGGAAGACCCCAACAGACGAAGCTTTCTTT.

The V gene is TRBV7-9, the J gene TRBJ2-5, with D perhaps assigned TRBD1 or TRBD2 (5 bases each). This CDR3 is built from 13 residues. Germline loops: CDR1 SEHNR, CDR2 FQNEAQ (reference sequence). Trimming removed 5 bases at V and 4 bases at J, with 11 bases between. This CDR3 is CASSPDGAETQYF. CDR3 in DNA: TGTGCCAGCAGCCCAGACGGGGCAGAGACCCAGTACTTC.

The rearrangement joins TRBV9 to TRBJ2-2, with D uncertain. Germline CDR1 reads SGDLS; CDR2 reads YYNGEE. The CDR3 is 12 amino acids. V shed 3 bases and J shed 10 bases, with 10 bases lying between them. Here the CDR3 DNA reads TGTGCCAGCAGCGACGAGAAAGAGGAGCTGTTTTTT. Protein product: CASSDEKEELFF.

The chain has TRBV12-5 and TRBJ2-1, with 7 bases that match TRBD2. V dropped 5 bases and J dropped 5; count of bases not matched to a gene: 18. This CDR3 is 18 amino acids long. Germline V gene sequence: CDR1 LGHNT, CDR2 FRNRAP. In DNA form, the CDR3 reads TGTGCTAGTGGTCCCGTCCCTATTGGGGGGGTTCTGGACAATGAGCAGTTCTTC. It specifies CASGPVPIGGVLDNEQFF.

CDR3 residues: CASKKDNPTSYTF. In DNA form, the CDR3 reads TGCGCCAGCAAGAAGGACAATCCAACGTCTTACACCTTC. The gene calls are TRBV10-2 and TRBJ1-2; D possibly corresponds to TRBD1 (5 bases). The V gene lost 7 bases and the J gene lost 11 bases, with 20 bases spanning the gap. CDR1 and CDR2 (germline): WSHSY, SAAADI. CDR3 size: 13 residues.

This rearrangement joins TRBV7-2 to TRBJ2-2; D uncertain. V lost 5 bases, J lost 0 bases, and 16 bases lay in between. Germline CDR1 SGHTA, CDR2 FQGNSA. The CDR3 spans 17 residues. CDR3 residues: CASSLPPDNPNTGELFF. The CDR3 DNA is TGTGCCAGCAGCCTCCCGCCGGATAACCCGAACACCGGGGAGCTGTTTTTT.

The chain combines TRBV27 with TRBJ2-2; 9 bases align to TRBD2. Germline trimming cut 3 bases from V and 4 bases from J; bases unmatched to any gene: 9. Germline-derived CDR1 and CDR2 are MNHEY and SMNVEV (reference sequence). The CDR3 covers 17 residues. This CDR3 reads CASSFGAAGGPTGELFF. As DNA, the CDR3 is TGTGCCAGCAGTTTCGGGGCAGCGGGGGGCCCCACCGGGGAGCTGTTTTTT.

V is TRBV9 and J is TRBJ2-1; maybe TRBD2 (5 bases). V gave up 4 bases and J gave up 8 bases, with 16 bases separating them. This CDR3 region has 14 residues. Germline CDR1 reads SGDLS; CDR2 reads YYNGEE. In DNA, the CDR3 is TGTGCCAGCAGCTCTCGGGAAGGGCTGGATGAGCAGTTCTTC. Its translation: CASSSREGLDEQFF.

The CDR3: CASNPDRGRSYGYTF. CDR3 nucleotide sequence: TGTGCCAGCAACCCCGACAGGGGCAGGAGCTACGGCTACACCTTC. This chain links TRBV21-1 with TRBJ1-2; the table's D gene call, TRBD1, was not cross checked with the DNA. TRBV21-1 is recorded as a pseudogene. CDR3 size: 15 residues.

V is TRBV7-2 and J is TRBJ2-7; TRBD1 matches 12 bases. The CDR3 extends over 16 amino acids. Per the germline V gene, CDR1 is SGHTA and CDR2 is FQGNSA. J lost 7 bases, V lost 5 bases, and 12 bases had no gene match. For the CDR3, the DNA is TGTGCCAGCAGCCCCCCTCCGGGACAGGGGGCTGGGGAGCAGTACTTC. Its translation: CASSPPPGQGAGEQYF.

As DNA, the CDR3 is TGTGCCAGCAGCGGCAGAAGGACAGGGGGCCTGACCGGGGAGCTGTTTTTT. This sequence encodes CASSGRRTGGLTGELFF. The V call is TRBV7-9, the J call TRBJ2-2; 11 bases are a match to TRBD1. Germline-derived CDR1 and CDR2 are SEHNR and FQNEAQ (reference sequence). The J segment lost 5 bases and the V segment lost 5 bases, leaving 10 bases of the junction unmatched. The CDR3 runs to 17 residues.

The J gene is TRBJ1-2, the V gene TRBV6-5, with 9 bases matching TRBD1. J gave up 8 bases and V 2 bases, and 6 bases lay outside the gene matches. This CDR3 has 14 residues. Germline V gene lookup returns CDR1 MNHEY and CDR2 SVGAGI. CDR3 bases: TGTGCCAGCAGTTACGCTGGACAGGGGAACGGCTACACCTTC. It codes for CASSYAGQGNGYTF.

The chain recombines TRBV7-9 with TRBJ1-2; D gene uncertain. Germline CDR1 is SEHNR and CDR2 is FQNEAQ (reference sequence). V was shortened by 4 bases and J by 3 bases, with 12 bases between the two germline ends. The CDR3 runs 14 residues. The CDR3 region is CASSSTWADYGYTF. DNA of the CDR3: TGTGCCAGCAGCTCGACCTGGGCGGACTATGGCTACACCTTC.

Only one count was recorded for this clone. The chain recombines TRBV14 with TRBJ2-7; D not resolved. Between the trimmed V and J ends, which lost 3 bases and 2 bases, there was a span of 8 bases. CDR1 is SGHDN, CDR2 FVKESK, per germline. This CDR3 is 13 amino acids long. The CDR3 is CASSHGPTYEQYF. The CDR3, as DNA: TGTGCCAGCAGCCATGGCCCTACCTACGAGCAGTACTTC.

This clone was observed many times. This chain joins TRBV27 and TRBJ1-2; D gene uncertain. Germline V gene sequence: CDR1 MNHEY, CDR2 SMNVEV (reference sequence). V dropped 3 bases and J dropped 4 bases, with 9 bases sitting between them. The CDR3 covers 13 residues. The CDR3 loop is CASSFNIFYGYTF. CDR3 in DNA: TGTGCCAGCAGTTTTAACATATTCTATGGCTACACCTTC.

The chain uses TRBV7-9 and TRBJ2-2; 8 positions agree with TRBD1. The germline CDR1 and CDR2 sequences are SEHNR and FQNEAQ (reference sequence). J lost 4 bases, V lost 5 bases, and 6 bases had no gene match. The CDR3 has 15 amino acids. The CDR3 is CASSRTGYGTGELFF. CDR3 nucleotides: TGTGCCAGCAGCCGGACAGGGTACGGCACCGGGGAGCTGTTTTTT. Full variable domain (outside the CDR3, taken from reference TRBV7-9 and TRBJ2-2): DTGVSQNPRHKITKRGQNVTFRCDPISEHNRLYWYRQTLGQGPEFLTYFQNEAQLEKSRLLSDRFSAERPKGSFSTLEIQRTEQGDSAMYLCASSRTGYGTGELFFGEGSRLTVL.

The CDR3 region is CASTSGYGYTF. CDR3 coding DNA: TGTGCCAGCACCTCAGGCTATGGCTACACCTTC. The chain recombines TRBV27 with TRBJ1-2; D not certain. The CDR3 is made up of 11 amino acids. Germline lookup yields CDR1 MNHEY and CDR2 SMNVEV (reference sequence). With 7 bases removed from V and 4 bases from J, the gap between germline ends came to 7 bases.